This TCR beta chain appears in the sequencing data of a study of blood T cells in healthy people across ages (dated by TCRdb to 2015 to 2017). Notes on the research overall: In model experiments, roughly one uniquely barcoded TCR beta cDNA molecule per two T cells was captured by template switching. Using the same blood draw, the study looked at two additional independent replicas of 1 million unique cDNA reads for two donors, one aged 18 to 30 and the other aged 80 or older. Age-related changes in TCR beta repertoire diversity were measured in the study by deep sequencing normalized with unique cDNA molecular identifiers. To avoid experimental bias, donors of different ages were spread randomly across the sequencing lanes. Donors were grouped into four age groups: young (average approximately 15 years), middle-aged (39), aged (around 60) and long-lived (roughly 80). What the authors observed across the whole study: The percentage of naive T cells measured by flow cytometry correlated strongly with observed TCR beta diversity. As age increased, observed TCR beta diversity per million T cells dropped in a roughly linear way, and a significant reduction was already evident by age approximately 40. Because profiling used bulk unsorted PBMCs, naive and antigen-experienced compartments could not be compared conclusively. Compared with the aged group, more naive CD4+ T cells, fewer expanded clones and increased TCR diversity were shown by the long-lived group, suggesting age selection. Total diversity estimates from one million sequenced T cells were considered lower bounds and underestimates. Because donor CMV infection status was unknown, age-related changes in expanded clonotypes were potentially confounded.

The donors were roughly 39 Caucasian individuals from Russia, aged 6 to 90 years, who were systemically healthy. Ten milliliters of peripheral blood were drawn from each donor into EDTA-treated Vacutainer tubes. Ficoll-Paque density-gradient centrifugation was used to isolate PBMCs, with at least 7 million obtained per sample. Total RNA, at least 5.5 micrograms per sample, was extracted from PBMCs with Trizol reagent. Naive CD45RAhigh/CD27high T cell percentages were measured by flow cytometry on a PBMC aliquot from every donor. This clonotype was recorded once. What antigen it recognizes has not been identified. Base qualities are not at hand, and no much larger clone is one base apart. Counted from cysteine to phenylalanine, this CDR3 has 16 amino acids. The kept DNA is CDR3 alone, 48 bases in frame from the first base. Trimming takes 4 bases off V and 3 bases off J; junction bases not matched to a gene: 8. Per the germline V gene, SGHDT is the CDR1 and YYEEEE is the CDR2.

The library was obtained by 5' RACE. Sequenced using an Illumina HiSeq 2500. A second 7 to 11 cycle PCR used a sample-barcoded 5' primer and a J-beta primer mix. Each TCR beta cDNA molecule received a unique molecular identifier from a template-switch 5' adaptor carrying 12 random nucleotides. Each sample yielded at least 3 million CDR3-containing paired-end reads. First-strand cDNA was synthesized from all RNA with the Mint cDNA synthesis kit, primed by a TRBC-specific oligonucleotide. All cDNA was treated with uracil-DNA glycosylase and then went through a first 18-cycle PCR with the universal primers M1SS and BC2_uni_R. Processing in the source paper ran as follows. For normalization, 1 million high-quality reads, each with a distinct molecular identifier, were randomly selected from each sample. Reads sharing molecular identifiers were discarded rather than binned into consensus sequences. MiTCR, set to a Q25 quality threshold and the strictest error-elimination algorithm, was used for CDR3 identification, clonotype clustering and error correction. A nonparametric unseen species model using Euler transformation provided a lower-bound estimate of total TCR beta diversity. TCRdb cleaned the public reads at Q25 with fastp, built clones with MiXCR and kept in-frame beta chains. Every CDR3 protein is listed once, alongside the most common genes and DNA of its rows. The authors' filters were not applied to this entry. This sample gives over a million distinct CDR3 sequences in total; around 55% of them show up just once. The top ten clones comprise more than 6% of the sample.

The chain was built from TRBV5-6 and TRBJ2-1; 9 middle bases align to TRBD1. Material: blood. The TCR originated in a man younger than 35 in good health. CDR3 sequence: CASSAEQGAHYNEQFF. The nucleotide sequence is given as TGTGCCAGCAGCGCGGAACAGGGGGCTCACTACAATGAGCAGTTCTTC.